Each of the 32 T cell receptor beta chains below was sequenced from the same sample in a study of PD-1 blockade in classical Hodgkin lymphoma. Sequencing was performed with immunoSEQ multiplex PCR; in TCRdb, only in-frame clones are kept and a portion is missing. The table has around 25,000 clones, roughly 62% seen once. Each patient's relapse followed autologous stem cell transplantation, and brentuximab vedotin exposure varied. The sample consisted of peripheral blood mononuclear cells (PBMCs), taken before the second cycle of nivolumab. The receptors were gathered from a human donor with classical Hodgkin lymphoma.

This sequence joins TRBV7-2 and TRBJ1-1, with D maybe TRBD1 (5 bases). CDR3 size: 15 residues. CDR1 and CDR2 (germline): SGHTA, FQGNSA. The germline V and J ends were trimmed by 0 bases and 0 bases, with 8 bases remaining between them. This CDR3 is CASSLARGMNTEAFF. CDR3 bases: TGTGCCAGCAGCTTAGCGCGGGGGATGAACACTGAAGCTTTCTTT.

The chain couples TRBV10-1 to TRBJ1-3; tentatively, D is TRBD1 (5 bases). Trimming removed 6 bases at V and 4 bases at J, with 10 bases between. Germline V gene sequence: CDR1 WNHNN, CDR2 SYGVQD (reference sequence). CDR3 length equals 13 residues. The CDR3 coding sequence is TGCGCCAGCAGAGACACAGGAGGAAACACCATATATTTT. This translates into CASRDTGGNTIYF.

The V call is TRBV28, the J call TRBJ1-3; perhaps TRBD1 as D (5 bases). This CDR3 spans 15 amino acids. From germline, CDR1 is MDHEN and CDR2 SYDVKM. V was cut by 3 bases and J by 4 bases, with 13 bases left in between. In DNA, the CDR3 is TGTGCCAGCAGTTTCGGGGGGGTTTCGGGAAACACCATATATTTT. It is translated as CASSFGGVSGNTIYF. The full variable domain, in which reference TRBV28 and TRBJ1-3 provide the parts outside the CDR3, is DVKVTQSSRYLVKRTGEKVFLECVQDMDHENMFWYRQDPGLGLRLIYFSYDVKMKEKGDIPEGYSVSREKKERFSLILESASTNQTSMYLCASSFGGVSGNTIYFGEGSWLTVV.

The rearrangement uses TRBV5-6 and TRBJ2-1; 10 bases line up with TRBD2. Trimming took 4 bases from V and 9 from J; bases not matched to a gene: 16. Germline V gene sequence: CDR1 SGHDT, CDR2 YYEEEE. This CDR3 comprises 17 residues. The CDR3 region has the DNA TGTGCCAGCAGCCCGTCCACGGGTAGCGGGAGGAGGATTGAGCAGTTCTTC. Its translation: CASSPSTGSGRRIEQFF.

This sequence joins TRBV2 and TRBJ1-5, with D unresolved. This CDR3 comprises 14 residues. V was shortened by 6 bases and J by 0 bases, with 9 bases between the two germline ends. CDR1 is SNHLY and CDR2 is FYNNEI in the germline V gene. The DNA of the CDR3 is TGTGCCAGCAGGCCGGAATTTAGCAATCAGCCCCAGCATTTT. Its protein product is CASRPEFSNQPQHF.

This sequence joins TRBV5-1 and TRBJ1-1, with a possible D match to TRBD1 (5 bases). Germline CDR1 reads SGHRS; CDR2 reads YFSETQ. The CDR3 sequence is 14 residues long. V dropped 0 bases and J dropped 4 bases, with 10 bases sitting between them. DNA for the CDR3: TGCGCCAGCAGCTTGGATGCAGGGATCACTGAAGCTTTCTTT. Translation gives CASSLDAGITEAFF.

The V and J genes are TRBV7-2 and TRBJ2-1; the D gene is possibly TRBD1 (5 bases). This CDR3 spans 15 amino acids. With 1 base removed from V and 8 bases from J, the gap between germline ends came to 15 bases. Germline-derived CDR1 and CDR2 are SGHTA and FQGNSA. The CDR3 nucleotides read TGTGCCAGCAGCTTAGTGACCGCCCCAGGGTATGAGCAGTTCTTC. Translated, it gives CASSLVTAPGYEQFF.

The genes are TRBV28 and TRBJ1-1; 7 bases are shared with TRBD1. V was clipped by 3 bases and J by 1 base; unmatched bases: 11. This CDR3 is built from 17 residues. Looked up from germline, CDR1 is MDHEN and CDR2 is SYDVKM. The CDR3 DNA reads as TGTGCCAGCAGTTTTACCAGTGGACAGGCGGCGAACACTGAAGCTTTCTTT. Translating it yields CASSFTSGQAANTEAFF.

This clone occurred a few times. V is TRBV30 and J is TRBJ2-7, with TRBD1 matching 11 bases. The V and J ends lost 2 bases and 3 bases, in that order; junction bases with no gene match: 3. CDR1 and CDR2 from the germline V gene are GTSNPN and SVGIG (reference sequence). The CDR3 is 14 amino acids. The CDR3 DNA is TGTGCCTGGAGTCAAGGGACAGGGGGCTACGAGCAGTACTTC. Amino acid sequence: CAWSQGTGGYEQYF.

This clone was observed a few times. The V call is TRBV5-8, the J call TRBJ1-5, with 8 positions matching TRBD1. Germline V gives CDR1 SGHTS, CDR2 YDEGEE. The CDR3 is made up of 15 amino acids. With V trimmed by 4 bases and J by 4 bases, 7 bases remained unmatched. CDR3 nucleotide sequence: TGTGCCAGCAGCAGGGGGACAGGTCCGAATCAGCCCCAGCATTTT. As protein: CASSRGTGPNQPQHF.

The V call is TRBV9, the J call TRBJ1-6; D not resolved. CDR3 length equals 16 residues. The germline V and J ends were trimmed by 3 bases and 0 bases, with 10 bases remaining between them. Germline CDR1 reads SGDLS; CDR2 reads YYNGEE. The CDR3 region has the DNA TGTGCCAGCAGCGCGGGCGGGAGCTCCTATAATTCACCCCTCCACTTT. It is translated as CASSAGGSSYNSPLHF.

This rearrangement joins TRBV6-5 to TRBJ1-3; D is unresolved. With 0 bases removed from V and 8 bases from J, the gap between germline ends came to 11 bases. CDR3 length: 14 amino acids. Germline CDR1 MNHEY, CDR2 SVGAGI. The CDR3 protein is CASSYSEAYDTIYF. The CDR3 nucleotides are TGTGCCAGCAGTTACTCAGAGGCCTACGACACCATATATTTT.

This clone was detected once. This chain joins TRBV15 and TRBJ2-4, with 8 bases lining up with TRBD2. The length of the CDR3 is 15 residues. The V gene's germline CDR1 is LNHNV and CDR2 YYDKDF (reference sequence). The V gene end was trimmed by 4 bases and the J gene end by 6 bases; junction bases not matched to a gene: 8. The CDR3 DNA is TGTGCCACCAGCAATTCGGGGGGGCCGGGAAACATTCAGTACTTC. It codes for CATSNSGGPGNIQYF.

The CDR3 spells CASSVGDSGDTEAFF. The CDR3 nucleotides read TGTGCCAGCAGCGTAGGCGACTCGGGGGACACTGAAGCTTTCTTT. The chain employs TRBV9 and TRBJ1-1; D is perhaps TRBD1 (5 bases). Germline-derived CDR1 and CDR2 are SGDLS and YYNGEE. V gave up 0 bases and J gave up 3 bases, with 12 bases separating them. The CDR3 is made up of 15 amino acids.

The chain uses TRBV7-2 and TRBJ2-1; the D gene is possibly TRBD2 (6 bases). V lost 0 bases and J 4 bases, leaving 13 bases between the germline ends. The germline V gene encodes CDR1 SGHTA and CDR2 FQGNSA. There are 16 residues in the CDR3. CDR3 sequence reads: CASSLARAGSYNEQFF. The CDR3 bases are TGTGCCAGCAGCTTAGCGCGGGCGGGGTCGTACAATGAGCAGTTCTTC.

This clone was counted a single time. The CDR3 DNA reads as TGTGCCAGCACCCCCGGATCCTCTGGGGCCAACGTCCTGACTTTC. It specifies CASTPGSSGANVLTF. This chain joins TRBV7-9 and TRBJ2-6; the D is unclear. The CDR3 consists of 15 residues. Germline V CDR1 and CDR2: SEHNR, FQNEAQ (reference sequence). V lost 7 bases, J lost 0 bases, and 10 bases lay in between.

The chain joins TRBV30 to TRBJ2-1; 10 positions match TRBD2. CDR1 and CDR2 (germline): GTSNPN, SVGIG (reference sequence). V trimming: 4 bases; J trimming: 1 base; junction bases outside the gene matches: 7. This CDR3 has 16 residues. This CDR3 reads CAWTSGGARSYNEQFF. The DNA for the CDR3 is TGTGCCTGGACCAGCGGGGGGGCCCGTTCCTACAATGAGCAGTTCTTC. Looking up the rest from reference TRBV30 and TRBJ2-1 gives the full variable domain: SQTIHQWPATLVQPVGSPLSLECTVEGTSNPNLYWYRQAAGRGLQLLFYSVGIGQISSEVPQNLSASRPQDRQFILSSKKLLLSDSGFYLCAWTSGGARSYNEQFFGPGTRLTVL.

V and J are TRBV28 and TRBJ2-7; a possible D gene is TRBD1 (5 bases). The germline V and J ends were trimmed by 2 bases and 4 bases, with 12 bases remaining between them. CDR1 and CDR2 from the germline V gene are MDHEN and SYDVKM. This CDR3 region has 14 residues. The CDR3 reads CASSLAGPGYEQYF. In nucleotides, the CDR3 is TGTGCCAGCAGTTTAGCAGGGCCAGGGTACGAGCAGTACTTC.

V gene TRBV5-6 combines with J gene TRBJ2-3, with 8 bases that match TRBD1. After removal of 4 bases from V and 7 bases from J, the junction contained 11 bases not matched to a gene. Germline V gene lookup returns CDR1 SGHDT and CDR2 YYEEEE. There are 15 residues in the CDR3. CDR3 sequence: CASSLGQASGNTQYF. Here the CDR3 DNA reads TGTGCCAGCAGCCTGGGACAGGCCTCGGGAAATACGCAGTATTTT.

This clone was counted a single time. The chain recombines TRBV4-2 with TRBJ2-5, with TRBD2 matching 11 bases. In germline, CDR1 is LGHNA, CDR2 YNFKEQ. With 1 base clipped from V and 3 bases from J, the junction kept 1 base outside the gene matches. CDR3 length: 15 residues. The chain's CDR3 is CASSQGGLAEETQYF. In DNA form, the CDR3 reads TGTGCCAGCAGCCAAGGGGGACTAGCGGAAGAGACCCAGTACTTC.

The rearrangement joins TRBV30 to TRBJ2-3; 9 nucleotides agree with TRBD2. From germline, CDR1 is GTSNPN and CDR2 SVGIG (reference sequence). With 2 bases clipped from V and 2 bases from J, the junction kept 5 bases outside the gene matches. This CDR3 has 15 residues. The CDR3 nucleotides are TGTGCCTGGAGTTTATTAGCGGGAGACACAGATACGCAGTATTTT. Protein sequence: CAWSLLAGDTDTQYF.

As to this clone: Other DNA sequences in the sample encode the same CDR3. The rearrangement links TRBV6-5 to TRBJ2-5; D not certain. The CDR3 is 13 residues long. The V gene lost 0 bases and the J gene lost 5 bases, with 7 bases spanning the gap. CDR1 and CDR2 (germline): MNHEY, SVGAGI. CDR3 nucleotides: TGTGCCAGCAGTTACTCGGAAAGGGAGACCCAGTACTTC. It specifies CASSYSERETQYF.

The genes are TRBV5-1 and TRBJ2-3; D might be TRBD1 or TRBD2, each matching 7 bases. The CDR3 runs 17 residues. V was cut by 5 bases and J by 5 bases, with 24 bases left in between. Germline V CDR1 and CDR2: SGHRS, YFSETQ. The CDR3 loop reads CASRFLPGQGGIDTQYF. As DNA, the CDR3 is TGCGCCAGCAGGTTCCTCCCGGGGCAGGGGGGGATAGATACGCAGTATTTT.

This clone is medium-sized. The gene calls are TRBV4-3 and TRBJ2-3, with D unresolved. V was shortened by 1 base and J by 5 bases, with 7 bases between the two germline ends. Looked up from germline, CDR1 is LGHNA and CDR2 is YSLEER. CDR3 length equals 13 residues. In DNA, the CDR3 is TGCGCCAGCAGCCAAGTCTACCGAGATACGCAGTATTTT. This codes for CASSQVYRDTQYF.

The V call is TRBV6-6, the J call TRBJ1-2; perhaps TRBD1 as D (5 bases). There are 13 residues in the CDR3. Germline-derived CDR1 and CDR2 are MNHNY and SVGAGI (reference sequence). V was clipped by 10 bases and J by 7 bases, with 19 bases between them. The DNA of the CDR3 is TGTGCCAACGTTTTGGGTCGGGGCTGTGGCTACACCTTC. Its translation is CANVLGRGCGYTF.

The chain combines TRBV7-9 with TRBJ1-6; D call uncertain. CDR3 length: 16 residues. Trimming removed 4 bases at V and 8 bases at J, with 18 bases between. CDR1 SEHNR and CDR2 FQNEAQ come from the germline V gene (reference sequence). CDR3 nucleotide sequence: TGTGCCAGCAGCTCGGATAATCTTCTCCTATATTCACCCCTCCACTTT. It is translated as CASSSDNLLLYSPLHF. The full variable domain, rest sourced from reference TRBV7-9 and TRBJ1-6, is DTGVSQNPRHKITKRGQNVTFRCDPISEHNRLYWYRQTLGQGPEFLTYFQNEAQLEKSRLLSDRFSAERPKGSFSTLEIQRTEQGDSAMYLCASSSDNLLLYSPLHFGNGTRLTVT.

V usage is TRBV6-6 and J usage is TRBJ2-7, with D hard to call. Looked up from germline, CDR1 is MNHNY and CDR2 is SVGAGI (reference sequence). This CDR3 is built from 14 residues. The V gene lost 9 bases and the J gene lost 2 bases, with 17 bases spanning the gap. In DNA, the CDR3 is TGTGCCAGTCAAAAGACGGTCAGGACCTACGAGCAGTACTTC. The encoded protein is CASQKTVRTYEQYF.

The chain joins TRBV29-1 to TRBJ1-2; TRBD1 aligns across 7 bases. Germline V gives CDR1 SQVTM, CDR2 ANQGSEA. This CDR3 has 17 amino acids. The ends lost 0 bases at V and 1 base at J; junction bases unmatched: 11. In DNA form, the CDR3 reads TGCAGCGTTGAAGATCCGGACAGGCCCCTCCGTAACTATGGCTACACCTTC. Its translation: CSVEDPDRPLRNYGYTF.

The CDR3 sequence: CASSDGRGGEKLFF. The CDR3 DNA is TGTGCCAGCAGTGATGGCCGTGGAGGCGAAAAACTGTTTTTT. The chain joins TRBV6-5 to TRBJ1-4; D gene ambiguous. Germline lookup yields CDR1 MNHEY and CDR2 SVGAGI. The CDR3 is 14 amino acids. Trimming took off 5 bases at V and 8 bases at J, with 15 bases between the two ends.

The chain couples TRBV28 to TRBJ2-7; 12 nucleotides line up with TRBD2. Germline V gene data show CDR1 as MDHEN and CDR2 as SYDVKM. The V and J ends lost 4 bases and 1 base, in that order; junction bases with no gene match: 20. This CDR3 has 21 amino acids. The DNA of the CDR3 is TGTGCCAGCAGTTACCAATTAACGGGGCCCCTCGGACTAGCGGGGTCCTACGAGCAGTACTTC. Protein product: CASSYQLTGPLGLAGSYEQYF.

This chain connects TRBV5-6 to TRBJ2-3; 12 positions match TRBD1. Germline V gene data show CDR1 as SGHDT and CDR2 as YYEEEE. V shed 9 bases and J 3 bases; nucleotides not matched to a gene: 8. This CDR3 contains 15 residues. CDR3 nucleotide sequence: TGTGCCACCGGCCCGGGACAGGGGGCGACAGATACGCAGTATTTT. Residues: CATGPGQGATDTQYF. Full variable domain (outside the CDR3, taken from reference TRBV5-6 and TRBJ2-3): DAGVTQSPTHLIKTRGQQVTLRCSPKSGHDTVSWYQQALGQGPQFIFQYYEEEERQRGNFPDRFSGHQFPNYSSELNVNALLLGDSALYLCATGPGQGATDTQYFGPGTRLTVL.

The V and J genes are TRBV7-2 and TRBJ2-3; D unclear. CDR3 size: 12 residues. Between the trimmed V and J ends, which lost 2 bases and 2 bases, there was a span of 2 bases. Germline V gene data show CDR1 as SGHTA and CDR2 as FQGNSA. Here the CDR3 DNA reads TGTGCCAGCAGCTTACCCACAGATACGCAGTATTTT. This gives the protein CASSLPTDTQYF. Variable domain in full (rest from reference TRBV7-2 and TRBJ2-3): GAGVSQSPSNKVTEKGKDVELRCDPISGHTALYWYRQSLGQGLEFLIYFQGNSAPDKSGLPSDRFSAERTGGSVSTLTIQRTQQEDSAVYLCASSLPTDTQYFGPGTRLTVL.